This T cell receptor beta chain was profiled in a study of blood T cell repertoires in COVID-19. The overall study: Researchers got acute and convalescent COVID-19 samples from the United States, Italy and Spain. The analysed material was cDNA or gDNA that came from T cells, B-cell-depleted T cells, or PBMCs.

Germline CDR1 is SNHLY and CDR2 is FYNNEI. The V segment lost 8 bases and the J segment 4 bases; nucleotides outside the gene matches: 14. CDR3 size: 16 residues. In the original processing: Counts of nucleated cells, estimated from reference gene primer amplification, were obtained. Clones were sequenced by immunoSEQ multiplex PCR, and TCRdb holds only the in-frame ones, with some missing. V, J and clone size were drawn from that table, and D and trimming were deduced from the DNA. The sample comprises 150,000 to 200,000 clones, 85% to 90% of which are singletons, and about 4.4% rests with the top ten.

V and J are TRBV2 and TRBJ2-7; 10 bases are a match to TRBD1. Input material: peripheral blood. This sequence was found in a human donor in a cohort sampled during active COVID-19. The CDR3 loop reads CASDRTGGPSQYEQYF. The DNA of the CDR3 is TGTGCCAGCGATAGGACAGGGGGTCCCTCCCAATACGAGCAGTACTTC.